This entry features one T cell receptor (beta chain) sequence. The target antigen is unknown. This record belongs to a study of cytomegalovirus exposure and HLA in healthy donors. Study summary: Among roughly 180 million T cells, an earlier analysis found about 110 million unique TCR beta sequences.

Deletions cut 0 bases from V and 6 bases from J, with 17 bases between. The V gene's germline CDR1 is MNHEY and CDR2 SVGAGI. The CDR3 consists of 16 residues. General study findings and limits: In a later analysis, HLA-associated TCR beta chains were more clonally expanded than equally common others. In a later analysis, an Asian-associated ancestry cluster reportedly showed fewer N-insertions than the roughly 650-donor mean.

PCR employed 60 Vbeta and 13 Jbeta primers. As handled by the study authors: Unique TCR beta chains numbered approximately 80 million in a later analysis, with approximately 10 million shared. The table came from immunoSEQ multiplex PCR; TCRdb's copy has only in-frame clones and leaves some out. That table is the source of V, J and clone size, and D and trimming were worked out from the DNA. The sample consists of about 160,000 clones, roughly 80% of them appearing once. The V and J genes are TRBV6-5 and TRBJ1-2; D is uncertain. The sequence was obtained from a male donor in good health and CMV-seronegative. Material for sequencing was PBMCs. CDR3: CASSYSVGELTHGYTF. The CDR3 region has the DNA TGTGCCAGCAGTTACTCGGTCGGGGAGCTAACACATGGCTACACCTTC.